Below are 31 T cell receptor beta chains sequenced from a single sample in a study of blood T cell repertoires in COVID-19. Produced via immunoSEQ multiplex PCR; TCRdb's table is partial and in-frame only. The repertoire includes 80,000 to 90,000 clones, 65% to 85% of them detected once, and around 11% sits in the top ten. The sequencing input was peripheral blood. The receptors here all came from a man in his sixties or seventies with acute or convalescent COVID-19.

This chain links TRBV10-2 with TRBJ2-7; no reliable D call. Germline CDR1 WSHSY, CDR2 SAAADI. This CDR3 contains 12 residues. V was shortened by 10 bases and J by 5 bases, with 15 bases between the two germline ends. The CDR3 here is CATKTGSNEQYF. The CDR3 nucleotides read TGCGCCACGAAGACGGGTTCCAACGAGCAGTACTTC.

The rearrangement links TRBV18 to TRBJ1-1; D is undetermined. This CDR3 spans 13 amino acids. Germline V lookup: CDR1 KGHSH, CDR2 LQKENI. Trimming stripped 3 bases from V and 1 base from J, with 6 bases between. In nucleotides, the CDR3 is TGTGCCAGCTCACCCGCAGGGAACACTGAAGCTTTCTTT. Its translation: CASSPAGNTEAFF.

The rearrangement links TRBV11-2 to TRBJ1-2; 7 nucleotides line up with TRBD1. V lost 4 bases, J lost 6 bases, and 14 bases stayed unmatched. The CDR3 consists of 16 residues. Germline CDR1 reads SGHAT; CDR2 reads FQNNGV. The chain's CDR3 is CASSYPFRQGRHGYTF. In DNA form, the CDR3 reads TGTGCCAGCAGCTACCCTTTCCGACAGGGAAGACATGGCTACACCTTC.

The V and J genes are TRBV3-1 (or the pseudogene TRBV3-2) and TRBJ2-5; 10 bases are a match to TRBD2. The CDR3 consists of 15 residues. Looked up from germline, CDR1 is LGHDT and CDR2 is YNNKEL (reference sequence). V was pared by 1 base and J by 4 bases, with 3 bases of the junction left unmatched. This CDR3 is CASSQAVAGGETQYF. The CDR3, as DNA: TGTGCCAGCAGCCAAGCGGTAGCGGGGGGAGAGACCCAGTACTTC.

The rearrangement joins TRBV5-4 to TRBJ1-6; D call uncertain. V was cut by 2 bases and J by 6 bases, with 12 bases left in between. The V gene's germline CDR1 is SGHNT and CDR2 YYREEE (reference sequence). The CDR3 has 15 amino acids. The CDR3 is CASSLDLDGNSPLHF. The CDR3 DNA follows: TGTGCCAGCAGCTTAGATCTAGACGGTAATTCACCCCTCCACTTT.

This clone came up once. Germline and junction disagree at one end, which may indicate a read error. The chain recombines TRBV4-2 with TRBJ2-4; 12 bases align to TRBD2. The germline CDR1 and CDR2 sequences are LGHNA and YNFKEQ. The CDR3 loop spans 21 amino acids. The CDR3 DNA reads TGTGCCAGCACCCAACGAAACTCCCTAGCGGGGGGGCTTATAGCCAAAAACATTCAGTACTTC. This translates into CASTQRNSLAGGLIAKNIQYF.

This clone has a count of ten or more. The rearrangement links TRBV10-1 to TRBJ1-5; no firm D call. V was pared by 0 bases and J by 0 bases, with 6 bases between. The CDR3 sequence is 15 residues long. From germline, CDR1 is WNHNN and CDR2 SYGVQD (reference sequence). The CDR3 nucleotides are TGCGCCAGCAGTGAGTCGGCGGTTAGCAATCAGCCCCAGCATTTT. Translated: CASSESAVSNQPQHF.

Comment on this clone: One end of the junction does not line up with germline, which may come from a read error. The V and J genes are TRBV6-2 or TRBV6-3 and TRBJ2-5; 11 nucleotides line up with TRBD2. The CDR3 extends over 17 amino acids. CDR1 is MNHEY and CDR2 is SVGEGT in the germline V gene. DNA for the CDR3: TGTGCCCGCAGTTACCTTGGTAGCGGGGGGGCGGGAGAGACCCAGTACTTC. Protein product: CARSYLGSGGAGETQYF.

This sequence joins TRBV15 and TRBJ2-3; the match to TRBD2 covers 13 bases. Looked up from germline, CDR1 is LNHNV and CDR2 is YYDKDF (reference sequence). Losses at the gene ends were 1 base for V and 2 bases for J; bases not matched to a gene: 3. The CDR3 is made up of 17 amino acids. The CDR3 DNA follows: TGTGCCACCAGCAGAGGGACTAGCGGGGGCAACACAGATACGCAGTATTTT. It translates to CATSRGTSGGNTDTQYF. The variable domain in full, with the rest retrieved from reference TRBV15 and TRBJ2-3, is DAMVIQNPRYQVTQFGKPVTLSCSQTLNHNVMYWYQQKSSQAPKLLFHYYDKDFNNEADTPDNFQSRRPNTSFCFLDIRSPGLGDTAMYLCATSRGTSGGNTDTQYFGPGTRLTVL.

A single count supports this clone. In DNA form, the CDR3 reads TGTGCCAGCAGCCAAGATCAGGGACAGCTCTACGAGCAGTACTTC. Translating it yields CASSQDQGQLYEQYF. This chain links TRBV3-1 (or the pseudogene TRBV3-2) with TRBJ2-7; 7 bases line up with TRBD1. In germline, CDR1 is LGHDT, CDR2 YNNKEL (reference sequence). The CDR3 spans 15 residues. With 0 bases clipped from V and 3 bases from J, the junction kept 5 bases outside the gene matches.

This chain connects TRBV16 to TRBJ2-7, with D uncertain. This CDR3 comprises 12 residues. V lost 4 bases, J lost 6 bases, and 10 bases lay in between. CDR1 is KGHSY and CDR2 is FQNENV in the germline V gene. CDR3 residues: CASSPGSSEQYV. The CDR3 DNA is TGTGCCAGCAGCCCCGGGTCAAGCGAGCAGTACGTC.

The J gene is TRBJ2-1, the V gene TRBV7-9; 7 bases agree with TRBD2. Germline CDR1 and CDR2: SEHNR and FQNEAQ (reference sequence). This CDR3 has 13 amino acids. V shed 5 bases and J 13 bases; nucleotides not matched to a gene: 11. CDR3 coding DNA: TGTGCCAGCAGCCCCAATTCGGGGGGACTTCAGTTCTTC. This sequence encodes CASSPNSGGLQFF.

This clone showed up just a few times. The chain is built from TRBV4-1 and TRBJ1-5, with a tentative D call TRBD1 (5 bases). The length of the CDR3 is 16 residues. Germline loops: CDR1 MGHRA, CDR2 YSYEKL. Between the trimmed V and J ends, which lost 1 base and 4 bases, there was a span of 14 bases. The CDR3 loop is CASSQVSSSGNQPQHF. The CDR3 DNA follows: TGCGCCAGCAGCCAAGTCTCGTCATCAGGGAATCAGCCCCAGCATTTT.

The V gene is TRBV19, the J gene TRBJ2-5, with D uncertain. Trimming pared 3 bases from V and 5 bases from J, leaving 4 bases between. CDR1 and CDR2 from the germline V gene are LNHDA and SQIVND (reference sequence). The CDR3 covers 11 residues. The CDR3 reads CASSIRETQYF. Here the CDR3 DNA reads TGTGCCAGTAGTATCCGGGAGACCCAGTACTTC.

This rearrangement joins TRBV7-6 to TRBJ1-5; the match to TRBD1 covers 7 bases. V was pared by 6 bases and J by 7 bases, with 12 bases of the junction left unmatched. The germline gives CDR1 SGHVS, CDR2 FNYEAQ. The CDR3 sequence is 15 residues long. CDR3 sequence reads: CASRLRDSPVQPQHF. CDR3 nucleotides: TGTGCCAGCAGGTTACGGGACAGCCCGGTGCAGCCCCAGCATTTT.

The chain combines TRBV6-5 with TRBJ2-7; possibly TRBD2 for D (6 bases). Trimming took 3 bases from V and 5 from J, leaving 8 bases between them. The CDR3 loop spans 12 amino acids. Germline-derived CDR1 and CDR2 are MNHEY and SVGAGI. CDR3 coding DNA: TGTGCCAGCAGTTATTGGGGGGACGAGCAGTACTTC. Translation: CASSYWGDEQYF.

This sequence joins TRBV5-1 and TRBJ2-7, with TRBD1 matching 9 bases. Germline values: CDR1 SGHRS, CDR2 YFSETQ. Trimming cost V 4 bases and J 7 bases; bases outside gene matches: 18. This CDR3 contains 17 residues. CDR3: CASSVSPPGQGILEQYF. As DNA, the CDR3 is TGCGCCAGCAGCGTGTCCCCCCCGGGACAGGGTATACTTGAGCAGTACTTC. Filled out from reference TRBV5-1 and TRBJ2-7, the complete variable domain reads KAGVTQTPRYLIKTRGQQVTLSCSPISGHRSVSWYQQTPGQGLQFLFEYFSETQRNKGNFPGRFSGRQFSNSRSEMNVSTLELGDSALYLCASSVSPPGQGILEQYFGPGTRLTVT.

This clone has only a few counts. The chain recombines TRBV6-6 with TRBJ2-1, with 12 bases matching TRBD2. Germline loops: CDR1 MNHNY, CDR2 SVGAGI (reference sequence). This CDR3 is 18 amino acids long. V shed 5 bases and J 0 bases; nucleotides not matched to a gene: 8. The CDR3 sequence: CASSQTSGGPSSYNEQFF. For the CDR3, the DNA is TGTGCCAGCAGTCAGACTAGCGGGGGTCCCAGCTCCTACAATGAGCAGTTCTTC.

The rearrangement joins TRBV9 to TRBJ2-3; 9 nucleotides line up with TRBD1. The germline V gene encodes CDR1 SGDLS and CDR2 YYNGEE. The CDR3 totals 14 residues. V lost 4 bases and J lost 10; bases outside the gene matches: 10. The CDR3 loop is CASSLSPGQGSQYF. The CDR3 nucleotides are TGTGCCAGCAGCCTCTCCCCGGGACAGGGTTCGCAGTATTTT.

The chain is built from TRBV28 and TRBJ1-5; D is perhaps TRBD1 (6 bases). Trimming left V 6 bases short and J 5 bases short, with 14 bases between. Per the germline V gene, CDR1 is MDHEN and CDR2 is SYDVKM. CDR3 length: 14 amino acids. The CDR3 sequence is CASRGAGEDQPQHF. The CDR3 DNA follows: TGTGCCAGCAGGGGGGCAGGGGAAGATCAGCCCCAGCATTTT.

The chain has TRBV20-1 and TRBJ1-5, with D possibly being TRBD1 (5 bases). From germline, CDR1 is DFQATT and CDR2 SNEGSKA (reference sequence). The CDR3 extends over 15 amino acids. Trimming cost V 3 bases and J 2 bases, with 14 bases left between them. CDR3 in amino acids: CSASLGGQGNQPQHF. The CDR3 coding sequence is TGCAGTGCTAGTCTGGGGGGTCAGGGCAATCAGCCCCAGCATTTT.

The CDR3 DNA is TGCGCCAGCAGCTTGGCCGGGTCGGACAGGGGGAACACCATATATTTT. As protein: CASSLAGSDRGNTIYF. The V call is TRBV5-1, the J call TRBJ1-3; 10 nucleotides align to TRBD1. The germline V gene encodes CDR1 SGHRS and CDR2 YFSETQ. The CDR3 loop spans 16 amino acids. V was pared by 0 bases and J by 7 bases, with 7 bases of the junction left unmatched.

J is TRBJ1-1 and V is TRBV10-3; 9 positions agree with TRBD1. Germline V gives CDR1 ENHRY, CDR2 SYGVKD. Trimming cost V 4 bases and J 0 bases; bases outside gene matches: 3. The CDR3 covers 15 residues. CDR3 region: CAISAGQGMNTEAFF. Written as DNA, the CDR3 is TGTGCCATCAGTGCCGGACAGGGGATGAACACTGAAGCTTTCTTT.

The rearrangement links TRBV7-2 to TRBJ2-1, with a weak D call TRBD2 (5 bases). The CDR3 spans 13 residues. With 1 base removed from V and 8 bases from J, the gap between germline ends came to 9 bases. Per germline, CDR1 SGHTA and CDR2 FQGNSA. CDR3 loop: CASSLGPRDEQFF. The CDR3 DNA reads TGTGCCAGCAGCTTAGGCCCGAGGGATGAGCAGTTCTTC.

The chain joins TRBV5-6 to TRBJ1-4; 7 positions match TRBD1. The CDR3 runs 16 residues. The J segment lost 0 bases and the V segment lost 4 bases, leaving 6 bases of the junction unmatched. From germline, CDR1 is SGHDT and CDR2 YYEEEE. CDR3 bases: TGTGCCAGCAGCCCGGGGACAGCCGCAACTAATGAAAAACTGTTTTTT. Its translation: CASSPGTAATNEKLFF. Full variable domain (missing parts from reference TRBV5-6 and TRBJ1-4): DAGVTQSPTHLIKTRGQQVTLRCSPKSGHDTVSWYQQALGQGPQFIFQYYEEEERQRGNFPDRFSGHQFPNYSSELNVNALLLGDSALYLCASSPGTAATNEKLFFGSGTQLSVL.

This clone has more than one count but fewer than ten. This rearrangement joins TRBV7-2 to TRBJ1-5, with D unresolved. The V end was cut by 2 bases, the J end by 1 base, with 6 bases between. CDR1 is SGHTA and CDR2 is FQGNSA in the germline V gene. The CDR3 is 14 residues long. CDR3 coding DNA: TGTGCCAGCAGCTTAATCGTCAGCAATCAGCCCCAGCATTTT. Translating it yields CASSLIVSNQPQHF.

This clone was counted once. This chain links TRBV7-2 with TRBJ1-6; 8 positions agree with TRBD1. The CDR3 is made up of 15 amino acids. With 0 bases clipped from V and 9 bases from J, the junction kept 4 bases outside the gene matches. Germline values: CDR1 SGHTA, CDR2 FQGNSA. The CDR3 is CASSLAGQDGSPLHF. The DNA of the CDR3 is TGTGCCAGCAGCTTAGCGGGACAGGACGGTTCACCCCTCCACTTT.

In its sample, this clone was seen once. As DNA, the CDR3 is TGTGCCAGCAGCGTAGGACAGGCCTACACTGAAGCTTTCTTT. Translating it yields CASSVGQAYTEAFF. The rearrangement joins TRBV9 to TRBJ1-1, with D possibly matching TRBD1 (6 bases). The V end lost 0 bases, the J end lost 3 bases, and 9 bases lay between the germline ends. Germline V CDR1 and CDR2: SGDLS, YYNGEE. CDR3 length: 14 amino acids.

This clone was recorded once. The gene calls are TRBV28 and TRBJ2-2; no clear D. The V end was cut by 3 bases, the J end by 7 bases, with 6 bases between. The CDR3 length is 12 residues. CDR1 MDHEN and CDR2 SYDVKM come from the germline V gene. For the CDR3, the DNA is TGTGCCAGCAGTTTGAGTAACGGGGAGCTGTTTTTT. It codes for CASSLSNGELFF. Supplemented by reference TRBV28 and TRBJ2-2, the full variable domain reads DVKVTQSSRYLVKRTGEKVFLECVQDMDHENMFWYRQDPGLGLRLIYFSYDVKMKEKGDIPEGYSVSREKKERFSLILESASTNQTSMYLCASSLSNGELFFGEGSRLTVL.

The rearrangement links TRBV4-1 to TRBJ1-1; the D gene is possibly TRBD1 (6 bases). V lost 6 bases to trimming and J lost 5 bases, with 19 bases between them. The germline V gene encodes CDR1 MGHRA and CDR2 YSYEKL. The CDR3 contains 15 residues. The CDR3 reads CASRPPDSRRTEAFF. The DNA of the CDR3 is TGCGCCAGCAGGCCACCGGACAGCAGAAGGACTGAAGCTTTCTTT.

This chain links TRBV6-5 with TRBJ2-1; 8 positions agree with TRBD1. The CDR3 totals 14 residues. Germline-derived CDR1 and CDR2 are MNHEY and SVGAGI. V trimming: 2 bases; J trimming: 9 bases; junction bases outside the gene matches: 6. In DNA, the CDR3 is TGTGCCAGCAGTTACACAGGGGGACACGGTGAGCAGTTCTTC. It is translated as CASSYTGGHGEQFF.